Following are 10 T cell receptor beta chains from one sample sequenced in a study of lymphopenia after photon versus proton radiotherapy. Clones were sequenced by immunoSEQ multiplex PCR, and TCRdb holds only the in-frame ones, with some missing. The table lists 20,000 to 25,000 clones, 85% of them singletons, with 15% to 20% in the top ten. This specimen was peripheral blood, taken from a patient treated with photon-based radiotherapy. These receptors all stem from a man between 60 and 75 years old with pancreatic cancer.

The rearrangement joins TRBV7-8 to TRBJ1-1; D is perhaps TRBD1 (5 bases). Germline values: CDR1 SGHVS, CDR2 FQNEAQ. The V and J ends lost 3 bases and 0 bases respectively, with 14 bases between them. The CDR3 totals 16 residues. The DNA for the CDR3 is TGTGCCAGCAGCTTTCTTTCCGGGACGGTGAACACTGAAGCTTTCTTT. Its translation is CASSFLSGTVNTEAFF.

This clone has only one observation. The DNA for the CDR3 is TGTGCCAGCTCACCTACAGGTTCCTTCTCCTACGAGCAGTACTTC. Translating gives CASSPTGSFSYEQYF. The V and J genes are TRBV18 and TRBJ2-7, with D possibly TRBD1 on 5 matching bases. The germline gives CDR1 KGHSH, CDR2 LQKENI. V dropped 3 bases and J dropped 0 bases, with 12 bases sitting between them. The CDR3 runs 15 residues.

The chain employs TRBV19 and TRBJ1-1, with D perhaps TRBD1 (5 bases). Trimming stripped 5 bases from V and 12 bases from J, with 16 bases between. The CDR3 length is 12 residues. The V gene's germline CDR1 is LNHDA and CDR2 SQIVND (reference sequence). As DNA, the CDR3 is TGTGCCAGTAGTGACCGAGTGGGGGAGACTTTCTTT. Translation gives CASSDRVGETFF.

The V gene is TRBV30, the J gene TRBJ1-6; D gene unclear. The V end was cut by 5 bases, the J end by 4 bases, with 9 bases between. Germline loops: CDR1 GTSNPN, CDR2 SVGIG (reference sequence). The CDR3 has 13 amino acids. The CDR3 DNA sequence: TGTGCCTGGCTCGAACGTTATAATTCACCCCTCCACTTT. Translating it yields CAWLERYNSPLHF.

The chain has TRBV19 and TRBJ2-6; a weak D match, TRBD1 (6 bases). CDR1 is LNHDA and CDR2 is SQIVND in the germline V gene (reference sequence). The length of the CDR3 is 20 residues. Trimming removed 7 bases at V and 0 bases at J, with 25 bases between. The CDR3 coding sequence is TGTGCCAGTACCACAGGTGGGATGGGGGCTGGGTTCTCTGGGGCCAACGTCCTGACTTTC. It is translated as CASTTGGMGAGFSGANVLTF.

There are a few counts of this clone. This chain uses TRBV7-3 with TRBJ1-2; D perhaps matches TRBD1 (6 bases). Germline values: CDR1 SGHTA, CDR2 FQGTGA. The CDR3 extends over 13 amino acids. Trimming left V 2 bases short and J 5 bases short, with 9 bases between. CDR3 region: CASSLAQGYGYTF. The CDR3 region has the DNA TGTGCCAGCAGCTTAGCACAGGGATATGGCTACACCTTC.

This sequence joins TRBV5-4 and TRBJ2-3, with a weak D call TRBD1 (5 bases). The CDR3 has 14 amino acids. Germline loops: CDR1 SGHNT, CDR2 YYREEE (reference sequence). The V and J ends lost 1 base and 4 bases respectively, with 10 bases between them. This CDR3 is CASSLRGSADTQYF. Written as DNA, the CDR3 is TGTGCCAGCAGCTTGAGGGGTTCCGCAGATACGCAGTATTTT. Based on the CDR3 plus reference TRBV5-4 and TRBJ2-3, the full variable domain is ETGVTQSPTHLIKTRGQQVTLRCSSQSGHNTVSWYQQALGQGPQFIFQYYREEENGRGNFPPRFSGLQFPNYSSELNVNALELDDSALYLCASSLRGSADTQYFGPGTRLTVL.

The J gene is TRBJ2-1, the V gene TRBV11-2; D might be TRBD1 (6 bases). With 6 bases removed from V and 6 bases from J, the gap between germline ends came to 12 bases. Germline loops: CDR1 SGHAT, CDR2 FQNNGV. CDR3 length equals 13 residues. CDR3 protein: CASSADRTNEQFF. In DNA, the CDR3 is TGTGCCAGCAGTGCCGACAGGACCAATGAGCAGTTCTTC.

DNA for the CDR3: TGTGCCAGCGCCACCGGGACAGGATCTTACAATGAGCAGTTCTTC. It is translated as CASATGTGSYNEQFF. This chain uses TRBV27 with TRBJ2-1, with 8 bases matching TRBD1. CDR1 and CDR2 from the germline V gene are MNHEY and SMNVEV (reference sequence). CDR3 length equals 15 residues. V shed 8 bases, J shed 4 bases, and the junction held 10 bases outside the gene matches.

The rearrangement joins TRBV18 to TRBJ1-1, with a tentative D call TRBD1 (5 bases). Trimming shortened V by 2 bases and J by 5 bases, and 21 bases separated the two germline ends. The CDR3 spans 17 residues. Per the germline V gene, CDR1 is KGHSH and CDR2 is LQKENI. The CDR3: CASSPILGARGVTEAFF. For the CDR3, the DNA is TGTGCCAGCTCACCAATCCTCGGTGCCCGGGGGGTGACTGAAGCTTTCTTT.